The 22 T cell receptor beta chains reported below all come from one sample, sequenced in a study of T cell responses to AZD1222 COVID-19 vaccine. Profiling relied on immunoSEQ multiplex PCR, and the TCRdb table lists in-frame clones only, not all of them. The table records around 100,000 clones, approximately 87% of them present only once. This material consisted of peripheral blood, taken 28 days after the second AZD1222 dose. These receptors came from an adult who received the AZD1222 COVID-19 vaccine.

About this clone: The same CDR3 also results from other DNA sequences found in this sample. The rearrangement joins TRBV5-1 to TRBJ1-5, with 7 positions matching TRBD1. The CDR3 extends over 14 amino acids. Germline V gives CDR1 SGHRS, CDR2 YFSETQ. V gave up 3 bases and J gave up 2 bases; unmatched junction bases: 2. The CDR3 here is CASSSGQGNQPQHF. The CDR3 DNA reads as TGCGCCAGCAGCTCCGGACAGGGCAATCAGCCCCAGCATTTT.

The chain couples TRBV6-1 to TRBJ2-5; the D is unclear. The CDR3 length is 12 residues. Germline CDR1 reads MNHNS; CDR2 reads SASEGT. Between the trimmed V and J ends, which lost 2 bases and 5 bases, there was a span of 6 bases. Here the CDR3 DNA reads TGTGCCAGCAGTGAAAACGGGGAGACCCAGTACTTC. Encoded protein: CASSENGETQYF.

This rearrangement joins TRBV2 to TRBJ2-4, with 9 bases identical to TRBD1. Germline loops: CDR1 SNHLY, CDR2 FYNNEI. V trimming: 6 bases; J trimming: 8 bases; junction bases outside the gene matches: 5. CDR3 length: 13 residues. CDR3 in amino acids: CASRDRGWDIQYF. The CDR3 DNA reads as TGTGCCAGCAGGGACAGGGGTTGGGACATTCAGTACTTC.

This chain uses TRBV9 with TRBJ2-7, with unresolved D. The length of the CDR3 is 12 residues. Germline V gene sequence: CDR1 SGDLS, CDR2 YYNGEE. V lost 0 bases and J lost 6, with 7 bases in between. The CDR3, as DNA: TGTGCCAGCAGCGTAGGGTTTTCCGAGCAGTACTTC. As protein: CASSVGFSEQYF.

The chain uses TRBV2 and TRBJ2-7; 8 bases agree with TRBD1. From germline, CDR1 is SNHLY and CDR2 FYNNEI. V was pared by 7 bases and J by 6 bases, with 8 bases of the junction left unmatched. The CDR3 runs to 13 residues. CDR3 coding DNA: TGTGCCAGCACTTTGGGGACAGGTGGCGAGCAGTACTTC. Protein sequence: CASTLGTGGEQYF. The whole variable domain, filled in from reference TRBV2 and TRBJ2-7, reads EPEVTQTPSHQVTQMGQEVILRCVPISNHLYFYWYRQILGQKVEFLVSFYNNEISEKSEIFDDQFSVERPDGSNFTLKIRSTKLEDSAMYFCASTLGTGGEQYFGPGTRLTVT.

The CDR3 here is CASSQEVAGGPNEQFF. The CDR3 DNA reads as TGTGCCAGCAGCCAAGAAGTAGCGGGGGGTCCGAATGAGCAGTTCTTC. The chain employs TRBV3-1 (or the pseudogene TRBV3-2) and TRBJ2-1; 10 bases map to TRBD2. The germline V gene has CDR1 LGHDT and CDR2 YNNKEL (reference sequence). V trimming: 0 bases; J trimming: 7 bases; junction bases outside the gene matches: 6. The CDR3 length is 16 residues.

This clone has just one count. The chain has TRBV12-5 and TRBJ1-1; D ambiguous. Per the germline V gene, CDR1 is LGHNT and CDR2 is FRNRAP. The CDR3 loop spans 15 amino acids. The V gene lost 2 bases and the J gene lost 1 base, with 11 bases spanning the gap. CDR3 region: CASGLNTGGNTEAFF. The CDR3 bases are TGTGCTAGTGGTTTGAATACGGGCGGGAACACTGAAGCTTTCTTT.

The V gene is TRBV19, the J gene TRBJ1-4; 7 nucleotides agree with TRBD1. V lost 3 bases, J lost 3 bases, and 7 bases stayed unmatched. Germline CDR1 is LNHDA and CDR2 is SQIVND (reference sequence). The CDR3 loop spans 16 amino acids. The DNA of the CDR3 is TGTGCCAGTAGTATTCTCGTCGGGACAGCTAATGAAAAACTGTTTTTT. Encoded protein: CASSILVGTANEKLFF.

This clone occurred once. The rearrangement uses TRBV6-2 or TRBV6-3 and TRBJ2-5, with TRBD2 matching over 11 bases. Trimming at V came to 6 bases and at J to 0 bases, leaving 6 bases not matched to a gene. This CDR3 has 16 amino acids. The germline V gene has CDR1 MNHEY and CDR2 SVGEGT. The CDR3 DNA reads TGTGCCAGCAGCCCTACTAGCGGGGGCTACCAAGAGACCCAGTACTTC. It encodes CASSPTSGGYQETQYF.

This clone has a single count. The chain joins TRBV6-5 to TRBJ1-2; the match to TRBD1 covers 7 bases. Germline values: CDR1 MNHEY, CDR2 SVGAGI. Trimming took 7 bases from V and 5 from J; bases not matched to a gene: 13. The CDR3 totals 15 residues. The CDR3 nucleotides are TGTGCCAGCATGATGATAGGAGGGGGCGGTTATGGCTACACCTTC. This translates into CASMMIGGGGYGYTF.

The gene calls are TRBV5-5 and TRBJ1-3; D is unclear. CDR1 SGHKS and CDR2 YYEKEE come from the germline V gene (reference sequence). The CDR3 length is 16 residues. The V end was cut by 0 bases, the J end by 2 bases, with 12 bases between. This CDR3 is CASSLARQQAGNTIYF. CDR3 DNA sequence: TGTGCCAGCAGCTTGGCCAGGCAGCAGGCTGGAAACACCATATATTTT.

CDR3 protein: CASSLSGRTEAFF. Here the CDR3 DNA reads TGTGCCAGCAGTTTATCAGGGCGAACTGAAGCTTTCTTT. V and J are TRBV27 and TRBJ1-1; D gene uncertain. The V end lost 0 bases, the J end lost 5 bases, and 7 bases lay between the germline ends. CDR3 length equals 13 residues. The germline V gene encodes CDR1 MNHEY and CDR2 SMNVEV (reference sequence).

This chain joins TRBV19 and TRBJ2-2; 7 bases match TRBD2. The CDR3 consists of 16 residues. V was pared by 7 bases and J by 7 bases, with 15 bases of the junction left unmatched. Germline CDR1 LNHDA, CDR2 SQIVND (reference sequence). The CDR3 region is CASILRVGGDGGELFF. The DNA for the CDR3 is TGTGCCAGTATCCTCCGCGTTGGGGGGGACGGCGGGGAGCTGTTTTTT.

The chain links TRBV9 to TRBJ2-5; 10 bases line up with TRBD2. The trim removed 0 bases at V and 5 bases at J, leaving 10 bases unmatched. CDR3 size: 17 residues. The V gene's germline CDR1 is SGDLS and CDR2 YYNGEE. This CDR3 reads CASSVDQRGGLRETQYF. The CDR3, as DNA: TGTGCCAGCAGCGTAGATCAGCGGGGGGGCCTTAGGGAGACCCAGTACTTC.

The V call is TRBV5-6, the J call TRBJ2-2; D ambiguous. From germline, CDR1 is SGHDT and CDR2 YYEEEE. The CDR3 runs 12 residues. Between the trimmed V and J ends, which lost 1 base and 4 bases, there was a span of 2 bases. The CDR3 loop reads CASSLSTGELFF. CDR3 nucleotides: TGTGCCAGCAGCTTGTCCACCGGGGAGCTGTTTTTT.

The V gene is TRBV4-3, the J gene TRBJ2-1; D gene ambiguous. CDR1 is LGHNA, CDR2 YSLEER, per germline. Between the trimmed V and J ends, which lost 4 bases and 8 bases, there was a span of 27 bases. The CDR3 totals 18 residues. The CDR3 spells CASSPEPWPSLGSDEQFF. In nucleotides, the CDR3 is TGCGCCAGCAGCCCTGAGCCGTGGCCTAGTTTAGGAAGCGATGAGCAGTTCTTC.

This chain uses TRBV10-3 with TRBJ2-1; 15 bases map to TRBD2. There are 19 residues in the CDR3. With V trimmed by 6 bases and J by 8 bases, 17 bases remained unmatched. CDR1 is ENHRY and CDR2 is SYGVKD in the germline V gene. This CDR3 reads CAIRTSPGLAGGPGDEQFF. CDR3 nucleotide sequence: TGTGCCATCAGGACCTCGCCAGGACTAGCGGGAGGGCCCGGGGATGAGCAGTTCTTC.

The chain employs TRBV30 and TRBJ1-1, with D possibly being TRBD1 (6 bases). This CDR3 has 15 amino acids. Deletions cut 3 bases from V and 0 bases from J, with 14 bases between. Germline CDR1 GTSNPN, CDR2 SVGIG (reference sequence). Written as DNA, the CDR3 is TGTGCCTGGAGGGGGGGGGACACGATGAACACTGAAGCTTTCTTT. As protein: CAWRGGDTMNTEAFF.

A few counts support this clone. J is TRBJ2-7 and V is TRBV5-1; TRBD1 might be the D (6 bases). The germline gives CDR1 SGHRS, CDR2 YFSETQ. CDR3 length equals 15 residues. Trimming stripped 1 base from V and 5 bases from J, with 16 bases between. The DNA of the CDR3 is TGCGCCAGCAGCTTGAGTGGGCAGGGGATGCACGAGCAGTACTTC. It translates to CASSLSGQGMHEQYF. Looking up the rest from reference TRBV5-1 and TRBJ2-7 gives the full variable domain: KAGVTQTPRYLIKTRGQQVTLSCSPISGHRSVSWYQQTPGQGLQFLFEYFSETQRNKGNFPGRFSGRQFSNSRSEMNVSTLELGDSALYLCASSLSGQGMHEQYFGPGTRLTVT.

The chain joins TRBV18 to TRBJ1-1; 8 bases fit TRBD1. Germline CDR1 reads KGHSH; CDR2 reads LQKENI. Trimming cost V 4 bases and J 1 base; bases outside gene matches: 5. The CDR3 covers 15 residues. In nucleotides, the CDR3 is TGTGCCAGCTCACAACAGACAGGGGAGAACACTGAAGCTTTCTTT. Translating gives CASSQQTGENTEAFF.

This chain connects TRBV28 to TRBJ2-4; D uncertain. Germline loops: CDR1 MDHEN, CDR2 SYDVKM. The V end was cut by 8 bases, the J end by 0 bases, with 8 bases between. The CDR3 covers 13 residues. The CDR3 bases are TGTGCCAGCGGTAGACTAGCCAAAAACATTCAGTACTTC. Its translation is CASGRLAKNIQYF. The full variable domain, completed using reference TRBV28 and TRBJ2-4, is DVKVTQSSRYLVKRTGEKVFLECVQDMDHENMFWYRQDPGLGLRLIYFSYDVKMKEKGDIPEGYSVSREKKERFSLILESASTNQTSMYLCASGRLAKNIQYFGAGTRLSVL.

The chain has TRBV24-1 and TRBJ2-3; the match to TRBD1 covers 7 bases. V was clipped by 4 bases and J by 4 bases; unmatched bases: 19. The CDR3 has 19 residues. Per the germline V gene, CDR1 is KGHDR and CDR2 is SFDVKD. CDR3: CATSDEQYDRDGGPDTQYF. In nucleotides, the CDR3 is TGTGCCACCAGTGACGAACAATACGACAGGGATGGAGGACCAGATACGCAGTATTTT.